This section outlines one T cell receptor beta chain sequence together with its context. This record belongs to a study of blood T cells in healthy people across ages. V was trimmed by 3 bases and J by 5 bases, leaving 11 bases between them. The CDR3 extends over 13 amino acids. Germline V gene lookup returns CDR1 LGHDT and CDR2 YNNKEL (reference sequence). A second PCR of 7 to 11 cycles used a sample-barcoded 5' primer and a J-beta primer mix. TCRdb itself ran the 5' RACE reads through MiXCR, one entry per CDR3 protein. The sample lists 950,000 to 1,200,000 distinct CDR3 sequences; 35% to 45% were seen once.

The specimen sequenced was blood. The sequence derives from a man in his late teens or twenties in good health. The V call is TRBV3-1, the J call TRBJ2-7, with a possible D match to TRBD1 (6 bases). In DNA, the CDR3 is TGTGCCAGCAGCCACAGGGGAACCGACGAGCAGTACTTC. It translates to CASSHRGTDEQYF.